The source of this T cell receptor beta chain is a study of cytomegalovirus exposure and HLA in healthy donors. Turning to this clone: What it binds is not known.

V lost 4 bases and J lost 5, with 11 bases in between. This CDR3 has 14 amino acids. Germline values: CDR1 LNHDA, CDR2 SQIVND (reference sequence). Study-wide findings and caveats: Subsequent analysis revealed that first-cohort TCR clusters tended to co-occur in the 110 or so validation repertoires. It was reportedly the case that the classifier diagnosed cytomegalovirus status with high specificity and sensitivity.

Libraries were prepared by immunoSEQ multiplex PCR; TCRdb keeps only in-frame clonotypes and omits some of them. The sample comprises fewer than 200,000 clones, approximately 86% of which are singletons, and roughly 2.7% rests with the top ten. The TCR comes from a man younger than 35 in good health and CMV-seropositive. The chain links TRBV19 to TRBJ1-4; D is unclear. The sample comprised PBMCs. CDR3 sequence: CASSTAQENEKLFF. The CDR3 nucleotides are TGTGCCAGTAGTACCGCCCAGGAAAATGAAAAACTGTTTTTT.